Included here is one T cell receptor (beta chain) sequence, with context. V was pared by 3 bases and J by 2 bases, with 10 bases between. This CDR3 has 14 amino acids. The germline CDR1 and CDR2 sequences are SNHLY and FYNNEI. This sample was taken from a study of blood T cell repertoires in COVID-19. Whole-study context: Whether acute or convalescent, the COVID-19 samples came from the United States, Italy and Spain.

Generated by immunoSEQ multiplex PCR, the TCRdb table keeps only in-frame clones and is missing some. This table holds approximately 60,000 clones, about four fifths found once. The receptor's source is a human donor in a cohort sampled during active COVID-19. V and J are TRBV2 and TRBJ1-2, with D tentatively TRBD1 (5 bases). The sample consisted of peripheral blood. The CDR3 DNA reads as TGTGCCAGCAGTGAGGGGGGACGCAACTATGGCTACACCTTC. It codes for CASSEGGRNYGYTF.